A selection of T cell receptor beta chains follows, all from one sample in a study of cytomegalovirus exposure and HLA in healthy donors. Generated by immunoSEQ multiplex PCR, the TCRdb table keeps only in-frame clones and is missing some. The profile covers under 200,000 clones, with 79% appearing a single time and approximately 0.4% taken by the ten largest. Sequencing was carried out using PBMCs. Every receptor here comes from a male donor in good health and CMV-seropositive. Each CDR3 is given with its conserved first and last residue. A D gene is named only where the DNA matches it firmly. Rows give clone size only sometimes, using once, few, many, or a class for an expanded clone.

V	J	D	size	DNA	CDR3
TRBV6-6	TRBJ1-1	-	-	TGTGCCAGCAGTTACTTGGCCCACCCTGAAGCTTTCTTT	CASSYLAHPEAFF
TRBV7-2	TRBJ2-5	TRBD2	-	TGTGCCAGCAGCTTAGCGGGAGGGCCTACCCAAGAGACCCAGTACTTC	CASSLAGGPTQETQYF
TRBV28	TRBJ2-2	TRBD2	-	TGTGCCAGCAGATCGCCCACGGGGGGGCCCCACACCGGGGAGCTGTTTTTT	CASRSPTGGPHTGELFF
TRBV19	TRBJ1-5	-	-	TGTGCCAGTAGTATAGTAGCGCGGAACAATCAGCCCCAGCATTTT	CASSIVARNNQPQHF
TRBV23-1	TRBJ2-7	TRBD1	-	TGCGCCAGCAGCCCCCAACGGGACAGGGTCTCCTACGAGCAGTACTTC	CASSPQRDRVSYEQYF
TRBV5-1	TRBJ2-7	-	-	TGCGCCAGCAGCCCGTTTGAGGGGGCCTACGAGCAGTACTTC	CASSPFEGAYEQYF
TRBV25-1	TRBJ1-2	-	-	TGTGCCAGCAGCGAAGGGCTTGGGGCCCGTATCTATGGCTACACCTTC	CASSEGLGARIYGYTF
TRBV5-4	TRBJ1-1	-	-	TGTGCCAGCAGCGGCTCAAGTAACACTGAAGCTTTCTTT	CASSGSSNTEAFF
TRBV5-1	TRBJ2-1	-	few	TGCGCCAGCAGCTTCCGGGACAATGCCTACAATGAGCAGTTCTTC	CASSFRDNAYNEQFF
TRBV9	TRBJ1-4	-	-	TGTGCCAGCAGCGCCCTCGTGGGGGCTTACCCCGAAAAACTGTTTTTT	CASSALVGAYPEKLFF
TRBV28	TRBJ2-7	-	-	TGTGCCAGCAGTTTAGGGGCCCGGGGACAATTCTACGAGCAGTACTTC	CASSLGARGQFYEQYF
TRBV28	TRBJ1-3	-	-	TGTGCCAGCAGTTCAGGGTCCCGGAACACCATATATTTT	CASSSGSRNTIYF
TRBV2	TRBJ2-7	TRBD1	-	TGTGCCAGCAGTGCCGGACAGGGACCCTACGAGCAGTACTTC	CASSAGQGPYEQYF
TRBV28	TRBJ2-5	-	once	TGTGCCAGCAAACTACAGGTTCAAGAGACCCAGTACTTC	CASKLQVQETQYF
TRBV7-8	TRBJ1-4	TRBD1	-	TGTGCCAGCAGCTTAGCGGACAGGCCTAATGAAAAACTGTTTTTT	CASSLADRPNEKLFF
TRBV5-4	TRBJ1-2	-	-	TGTGCCAGCAGCTTGGTTGACTCCCCCTATGGCTACACCTTC	CASSLVDSPYGYTF
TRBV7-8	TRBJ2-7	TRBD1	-	TGTGCCAGCAGCTTAGTCGGCAGGGGGAGCTCCTACGAGCAGTACTTC	CASSLVGRGSSYEQYF
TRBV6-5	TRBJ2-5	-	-	TGTGCCAGCGGAGGGGTCCAAGAGACCCAGTACTTC	CASGGVQETQYF
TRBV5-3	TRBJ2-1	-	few	TGTGCCAGAAGCTTGCAGGGGAAGAGGTCCTACAATGAGCAGTTCTTC	CARSLQGKRSYNEQFF
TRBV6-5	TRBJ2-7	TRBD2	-	TGTGCCAGCAGGCAGGGACTAGCGGGTTCCTACGAGCAGTACTTC	CASRQGLAGSYEQYF
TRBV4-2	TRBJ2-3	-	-	TGTGCCAGCAGCCAAGCCCCACTAGTGGCAGATACGCAGTATTTT	CASSQAPLVADTQYF
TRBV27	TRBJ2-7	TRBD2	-	TGTGCCAGCAGCCCAGAGCGGGGCCTGACCTACGAGCAGTACTTC	CASSPERGLTYEQYF
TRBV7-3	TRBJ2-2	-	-	TGTGCCAGCAGCTTAATTAGACCGGGATACAGGGTCTTTCCCGGGGAGCTGTTTTTT	CASSLIRPGYRVFPGELFF
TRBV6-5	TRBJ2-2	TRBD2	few	TGTGCCAGCCGCTGGGGGTGGGAGGGTCCCGGGGAGCTGTTTTTT	CASRWGWEGPGELFF
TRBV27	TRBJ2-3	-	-	TGTGCCAGCAGTTGGGGCTTGAGGGGGCTAGCGGGTACCACAGATACGCAGTATTTT	CASSWGLRGLAGTTDTQYF
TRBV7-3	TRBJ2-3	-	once	TGTGCCAGCAGCTCCTCAAAAATGGGGCCCACAGATACGCAGTATTTT	CASSSSKMGPTDTQYF